Listed below are T cell receptor beta chains from one sample, sequenced in a study of OX40 agonist ivuxolimab in advanced cancers. The protocol was immunoSEQ multiplex PCR, while the TCRdb copy is restricted to in-frame clones and leaves out a portion. The profile shows about 79,000 clones, roughly 84% of them singletons. Sequencing was performed on CD4+ or CD8+ T cells sorted from blood, taken in a trial of the OX40 agonist ivuxolimab. These receptors were taken from an adult with an advanced solid tumor such as melanoma, head and neck, liver or kidney cancer. Both conserved end residues are part of each CDR3. The D gene is left open where the match is weak. The size entry is marked missing in some rows and otherwise reads once, few, many or a size class.

>NA|TRBJ2-7|NA|TRBV27
TGTGCCAGCAGTTCGTACGGGGAGCAGTACTTC
CASSSYGEQYF
>once|TRBJ1-5|NA|TRBV28
TGTGCCAGCAGTTTAACGGCGGGCAGGTTTAGCAATCAGCCCCAGCATTTT
CASSLTAGRFSNQPQHF
>NA|TRBJ2-5|TRBD1|TRBV7-9
TGTGCCAGCAGCACGCCGGACAGGGGCCCAGAGACCCAGTACTTC
CASSTPDRGPETQYF
>NA|TRBJ2-5|TRBD1|TRBV28
TGTGCCAGCAGTTTTTTGACCGGCAGGGGGCCGGAAGAGACCCAGTACTTC
CASSFLTGRGPEETQYF
>NA|TRBJ2-5|TRBD2|TRBV28
TGTGCCAGCACCATCGGGACTAGCAGGGTGGAGACCCAGTACTTC
CASTIGTSRVETQYF
>NA|TRBJ1-2|NA|TRBV10-2
TGCGCCACCGACCGGGGAGGGCCCAACTATGGCTACACCTTC
CATDRGGPNYGYTF
>NA|TRBJ1-1|NA|TRBV2
TGTGCCAGCAGTGCTTTGGGCACTGAAGCTTTCTTT
CASSALGTEAFF
>NA|TRBJ2-1|TRBD1|TRBV10-3
TGTGCCATAGGACAGGGTAGTGGAGATGAGCAGTTCTTC
CAIGQGSGDEQFF
>NA|TRBJ2-7|TRBD1|TRBV13
TGTGCCAGCAGCTCACAGGGGCACTCCTACGAGCAGTACTTC
CASSSQGHSYEQYF
>NA|TRBJ2-1|NA|TRBV7-9
TGTGCCAGCAGCTCAGGCCAGGCGGTTGAGTATGAGCAGTTCTTC
CASSSGQAVEYEQFF
>NA|TRBJ2-1|TRBD2|TRBV9
TGTGCCAGCAGCCTTCGGACTAGCGGGTACAATGAGCAGTTCTTC
CASSLRTSGYNEQFF
>NA|TRBJ2-3|TRBD1|TRBV2
TGTGCCAGCAGTTCCGGACAGGGGGGGAGCACAGATACGCAGTATTTT
CASSSGQGGSTDTQYF
>NA|TRBJ1-4|NA|TRBV25-1
TGTGCCCAGACCGGCCCCAATGAAAAACTGTTTTTT
CAQTGPNEKLFF
>NA|TRBJ2-1|NA|TRBV14
TGTGCCAGCAGCCAAAGTTATGAGCAGTTCTTC
CASSQSYEQFF
>NA|TRBJ2-7|NA|TRBV19
TGTGCCACCGTAGACGGAAATAGACCCTACGAGCAGTACTTC
CATVDGNRPYEQYF
>NA|TRBJ2-3|NA|TRBV15
TGTGCCACCAGCAGAGATCCCAGGGCCACAGATACGCAGTATTTT
CATSRDPRATDTQYF
>NA|TRBJ2-2|NA|TRBV13
TGTGCCAGCAGCCCAGTCCCAGCGTCGGCCGGGGAGCTGTTTTTT
CASSPVPASAGELFF
>NA|TRBJ2-7|NA|TRBV5-5
TGTGCCAGCAGCTTAGGCCTTTTGAACTACGAGCAGTACTTC
CASSLGLLNYEQYF
>NA|TRBJ1-5|NA|TRBV28
TGTGCCAGCAGCTCCCGGGGCGATCAGCCCCAGCATTTT
CASSSRGDQPQHF
>NA|TRBJ2-5|NA|TRBV7-2
TGTGCCAGCAGCTTCTTCGGTCAAGAGACCCAGTACTTC
CASSFFGQETQYF
>few|TRBJ1-5|TRBD1|TRBV5-1
TGCGCCAGCAGTCCCGGGACAGGTAATCAGCCCCAGCATTTT
CASSPGTGNQPQHF
>NA|TRBJ1-5|NA|TRBV6-6
TGTGCCAGCAGCCCTTCCTCTTCGGGGAGCAATCAGCCCCAGCATTTT
CASSPSSSGSNQPQHF
>few|TRBJ2-1|NA|TRBV5-1
TGCGCCAGCAGCTTGGATCTTTCTAATGAGCAGTTCTTC
CASSLDLSNEQFF
>NA|TRBJ2-1|NA|TRBV5-3
TGTGCCAGAAGCATGGGGCCGCGGGGCTCCTACAATGAGCAGTTCTTC
CARSMGPRGSYNEQFF
>NA|TRBJ2-1|NA|TRBV27
TGTGCCAGCAGTTCCCTAGCTCTTGAGCAGTTCTTC
CASSSLALEQFF
>NA|TRBJ2-3|NA|TRBV5-1
TGCGCCAGCAGCTTGGTTCGGACAGTTGCAGATACGCAGTATTTT
CASSLVRTVADTQYF
>NA|TRBJ2-1|TRBD1|TRBV7-9
TGTGCCAGCAGCGTCAAGACAGGGGCATACAATGAGCAGTTCTTC
CASSVKTGAYNEQFF
>NA|TRBJ2-7|TRBD2|TRBV28
TGTGCCAGCAGTCCGCCGGGGACTAGCGGGGGCCGGGTCTACGAGCAGTACTTC
CASSPPGTSGGRVYEQYF
>NA|TRBJ2-7|NA|TRBV6-7
TGTGCCGGAGAAAAGAAGCTACGGCGGAGCTCGCGGACCTACGAGCAGTACTTC
CAGEKKLRRSSRTYEQYF
>NA|TRBJ2-7|NA|TRBV27
TGTGCCAGCAGTTACGGGACGGCTTCTGAGCAGTACTTC
CASSYGTASEQYF
>NA|TRBJ2-7|TRBD1|TRBV18
TGTGCCAGCTCACCCTCCGGGACAGGGGCGAACGAGCAGTACTTC
CASSPSGTGANEQYF
>NA|TRBJ1-4|TRBD1|TRBV27
TGTGCCAGCAGGGACAGGGTAGAAGAAAAACTGTTTTTT
CASRDRVEEKLFF
>NA|TRBJ2-3|NA|TRBV6-1
TGTGCCAGCACCCCCCCAGGGGTTGGTACAGATACGCAGTATTTT
CASTPPGVGTDTQYF
>few|TRBJ2-7|NA|TRBV7-6
TGTGCCAGCAGCTTATCACCAGGGGGGAACTACGAGCAGTACTTC
CASSLSPGGNYEQYF
>many|TRBJ2-7|NA|TRBV4-3
TGCGCCAGCAGCCAAGGTCCTGCTAGCCCTTACGAGCAGTACTTC
CASSQGPASPYEQYF